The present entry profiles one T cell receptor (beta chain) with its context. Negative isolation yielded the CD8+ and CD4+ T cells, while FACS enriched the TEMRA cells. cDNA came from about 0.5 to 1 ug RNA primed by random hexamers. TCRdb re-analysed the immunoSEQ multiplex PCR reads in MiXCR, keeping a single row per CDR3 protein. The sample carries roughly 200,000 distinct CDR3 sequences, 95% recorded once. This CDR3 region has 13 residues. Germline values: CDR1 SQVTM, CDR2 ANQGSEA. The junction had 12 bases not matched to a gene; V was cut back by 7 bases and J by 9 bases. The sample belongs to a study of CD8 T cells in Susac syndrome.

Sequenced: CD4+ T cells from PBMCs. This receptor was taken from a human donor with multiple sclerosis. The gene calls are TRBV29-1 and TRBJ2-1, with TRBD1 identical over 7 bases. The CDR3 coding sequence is TGCAGCGCCAGGGGGTACAGTGTGGGTGAGCAGTTCTTC. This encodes CSARGYSVGEQFF.